This T cell receptor (beta chain) appears in the sequencing data of a study of shared clonotypes between healthy human individuals. As regards this clone: Its target is not known.

General observations from the study: Naive subsets, compared against memory subsets, generally had larger estimated richness values. The study sampled only blood, and tissue repertoires likely differ.

The CDR3 runs to 14 residues. The germline V gene has CDR1 LNHDA and CDR2 SQIVND (reference sequence). V was clipped by 6 bases and J by 7 bases, with 19 bases between them. In the original processing: ImmunoSEQ output lacked quality scores and full-length reads, limiting matched filtering. Profiling relied on immunoSEQ multiplex PCR, and the TCRdb table lists in-frame clones only, not all of them. D and trimming come from the DNA, and the V and J calls and clone size come from that table. The sample contains 550,000 to 800,000 clones, roughly 70% of which appear only once. Source material: memory CD4+ T cells sorted from blood. Subset of the sample: CD45RA-negative fraction. The V call is TRBV19, the J call TRBJ2-7; unclear D gene. The clonotype originates from a young woman in good health. The DNA for the CDR3 is TGTGCCAGTAGCCACCGGAGTCCGTGGTTAGAGCAGTACTTC. This encodes CASSHRSPWLEQYF.